This T cell receptor beta chain is from a study of shared clonotypes between healthy human individuals. The assay was immunoSEQ multiplex PCR, and TCRdb's table has in-frame clones only and misses some. The sample carries a few million clones, approximately 95% recorded once. On this clone itself: Its matching antigen is unknown.

Study findings and constraints: Shared across several donors were 5% to 6% of the naive CD4 clonotypes.

This CDR3 region has 19 residues. The V gene lost 2 bases and the J gene lost 0 bases, with 23 bases spanning the gap. From germline, CDR1 is SGHAT and CDR2 FQNNGV. The receptor's source is a young man in good health. Some clones in this sample may be carry-over from other donors' samples. The chain uses TRBV11-2 and TRBJ2-7, with a weak D call TRBD1 (6 bases). The source material was naive CD4+ T cells from PBMCs. As to subset: CD45RA+ positively selected. This CDR3 is CASSLKLRGTSVSSYEQYF. Here the CDR3 DNA reads TGTGCCAGCAGCTTAAAACTCAGGGGAACTAGTGTGAGCTCCTACGAGCAGTACTTC.